This is a list of T cell receptor beta chains from one sample in a study of beta chain features in type 1 diabetes. Assay: immunoSEQ multiplex PCR; the TCRdb copy retains only in-frame clones and omits some. The sample contains tens of thousands of clones, about a third of which appear only once. The sequenced material came from stem cell memory CD4+ T cells from blood. Receptor source: a young woman in good health. CDR3s include the opening cysteine and the closing phenylalanine or tryptophan. A D gene is named only where the DNA matches it firmly. For some rows the clone size is stated as once, few or many, or as a class when expanded; others skip it.

CDR3 | DNA | D | J | V | size
CASSLGPPVKNIQYF | TGTGCCAGCAGCTTGGGGCCCCCAGTCAAAAACATTCAGTACTTC | - | TRBJ2-4 | TRBV5-6 | -
CASSSRGTRGPKETQYF | TGTGCCAGCAGTTCTCGAGGGACTAGGGGCCCCAAAGAGACCCAGTACTTC | TRBD2 | TRBJ2-5 | TRBV5-6 | -
CASSAAGRANQPQHF | TGTGCCAGCAGCGCCGCTGGGAGGGCGAATCAGCCCCAGCATTTT | - | TRBJ1-5 | TRBV5-8 | -
CASSLSGRSVDEQFF | TGTGCCAGCAGCTTGAGCGGGAGATCAGTCGATGAGCAGTTCTTC | TRBD2 | TRBJ2-1 | TRBV5-4 | -
CASSAPLSVYEQYF | TGTGCCAGCAGTGCCCCTCTCAGCGTCTACGAGCAGTACTTC | - | TRBJ2-7 | TRBV6-4 | -
CASSLTWTGENYGYTF | TGTGCCAGCAGCCTTACTTGGACAGGGGAAAACTATGGCTACACCTTC | - | TRBJ1-2 | TRBV21-1 | few
CASSIPGQAHQPQHF | TGTGCCAGTAGCATCCCGGGACAGGCCCATCAGCCCCAGCATTTT | TRBD1 | TRBJ1-5 | TRBV19 | -
CASSVRGETQYF | TGTGCCAGCAGTGTACGGGGAGAGACCCAGTACTTC | - | TRBJ2-5 | TRBV2 | -
CSVEASGPSSYNEQFF | TGCAGCGTTGAGGCTAGCGGACCGAGCTCCTACAATGAGCAGTTCTTC | TRBD2 | TRBJ2-1 | TRBV29-1 | few
CASSLTGGVGELFF | TGTGCCAGCAGCTTAACTGGGGGGGTCGGGGAGCTGTTTTTT | TRBD2 | TRBJ2-2 | TRBV7-2 | -
CASSSPRAGPGNTIYF | TGTGCCAGCAGCTCACCCAGGGCAGGGCCTGGAAACACCATATATTTT | - | TRBJ1-3 | TRBV11-2 | few
CSVEQGHFNEKLFF | TGCAGCGTTGAACAGGGCCACTTTAATGAAAAACTGTTTTTT | - | TRBJ1-4 | TRBV29-1 | few
CASSLATGAGQPQHF | TGTGCCAGCAGCTTGGCGACGGGTGCGGGTCAGCCCCAGCATTTT | - | TRBJ1-5 | TRBV5-5 | few
CATSRDRALEKLFF | TGTGCCACCAGCAGAGATCGTGCGTTGGAAAAACTGTTTTTT | - | TRBJ1-4 | TRBV15 | -
CASALGGGDQPQHF | TGTGCCAGCGCCCTTGGGGGGGGCGATCAGCCCCAGCATTTT | - | TRBJ1-5 | TRBV7-2 | -
CAWSVGGRGYGYTF | TGTGCCTGGAGTGTAGGGGGCAGGGGTTACGGCTACACCTTC | TRBD1 | TRBJ1-2 | TRBV30 | few
CASSGTATGEQFF | TGTGCCAGCAGCGGCACGGCGACGGGTGAGCAGTTCTTC | - | TRBJ2-1 | TRBV9 | few